This TCR beta chain was retrieved from a study of CD8 T cells in ankylosing spondylitis. The study's findings and limits: Reportedly, significant enrichment of disease-linked clones occurred in matched ankylosing spondylitis synovial fluid. Blood of patients with ankylosing spondylitis appeared to be characterized by a TCR beta motif of seven or eight highly homologous variants.

As concerns this clonotype: Its antigen is unidentified.

This CDR3 is 14 amino acids long. Germline CDR1 reads MNHEY; CDR2 reads SVGEGT. J lost 6 bases, V lost 6 bases, and 7 bases had no gene match. Quantitative 5'-RACE with molecular barcodes was used to make the TCR beta libraries. Via MiXCR, TCRdb re-called the 5' RACE reads, giving one row per CDR3 protein. The sample yields about 100,000 distinct CDR3 sequences, roughly 8.3% seen once. The chain employs TRBV6-2 or TRBV6-3 and TRBJ2-1; 8 bases are a match to TRBD2. This receptor was obtained from a male donor with ankylosing spondylitis or in good health (not recorded which). The specimen was blood, either unsorted or a sorted T cell fraction (not recorded which). In DNA form, the CDR3 reads TGTGCCAGCAGAATTTCGGGGGGGGGCAATGAGCAGTTCTTC. This encodes CASRISGGGNEQFF.